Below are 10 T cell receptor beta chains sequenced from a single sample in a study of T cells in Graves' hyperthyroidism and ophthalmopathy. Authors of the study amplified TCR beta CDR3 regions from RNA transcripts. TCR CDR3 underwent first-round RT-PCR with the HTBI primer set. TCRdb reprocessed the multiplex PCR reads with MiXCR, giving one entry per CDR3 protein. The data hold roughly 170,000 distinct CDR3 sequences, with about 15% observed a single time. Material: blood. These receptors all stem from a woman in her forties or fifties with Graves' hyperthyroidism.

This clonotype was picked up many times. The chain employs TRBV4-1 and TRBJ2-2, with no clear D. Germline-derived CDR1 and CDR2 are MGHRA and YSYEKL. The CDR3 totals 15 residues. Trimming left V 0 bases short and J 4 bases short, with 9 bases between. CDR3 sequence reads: CASSQEIGPTGELFF. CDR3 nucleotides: TGCGCCAGCAGCCAAGAAATAGGGCCCACCGGGGAGCTGTTTTTT.

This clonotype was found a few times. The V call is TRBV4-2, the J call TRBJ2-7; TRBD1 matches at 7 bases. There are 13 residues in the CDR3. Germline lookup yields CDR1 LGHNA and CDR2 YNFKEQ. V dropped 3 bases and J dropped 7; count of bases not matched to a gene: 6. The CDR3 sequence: CASSQVQGREQYF. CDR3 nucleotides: TGTGCCAGCAGCCAGGTACAGGGGCGGGAGCAGTACTTC.

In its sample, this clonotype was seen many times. The CDR3 DNA reads as TGTGCCAGTAGTCCCCGGACTAGCGGGGGGTACGAGCAGTACTTC. Translating gives CASSPRTSGGYEQYF. The chain combines TRBV19 with TRBJ2-7; TRBD2 agrees at 14 bases. Germline lookup yields CDR1 LNHDA and CDR2 SQIVND (reference sequence). Trimming cost V 5 bases and J 4 bases; bases outside gene matches: 4. The CDR3 is made up of 15 amino acids. The full variable domain, its missing parts supplied by reference TRBV19 and TRBJ2-7, is DGGITQSPKYLFRKEGQNVTLSCEQNLNHDAMYWYRQDPGQGLRLIYYSQIVNDFQKGDIAEGYSVSREKKESFPLTVTSAQKNPTAFYLCASSPRTSGGYEQYFGPGTRLTVT.

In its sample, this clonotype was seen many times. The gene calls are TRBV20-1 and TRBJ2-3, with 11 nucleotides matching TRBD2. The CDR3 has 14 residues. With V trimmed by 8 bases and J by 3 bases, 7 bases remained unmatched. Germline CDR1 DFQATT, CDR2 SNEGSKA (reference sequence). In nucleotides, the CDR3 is TGCAGTACGTCTCTAGCGGGGGGAACAGATACGCAGTATTTT. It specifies CSTSLAGGTDTQYF.

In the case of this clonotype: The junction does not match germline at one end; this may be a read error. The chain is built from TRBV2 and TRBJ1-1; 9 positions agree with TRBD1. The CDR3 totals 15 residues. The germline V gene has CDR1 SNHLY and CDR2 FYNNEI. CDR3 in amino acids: CASSEEGQGNTEAFF. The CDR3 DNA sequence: TGTGCCAGCAGCGAAGAGGGACAGGGGAACACTGAAGCTTTCTTT.

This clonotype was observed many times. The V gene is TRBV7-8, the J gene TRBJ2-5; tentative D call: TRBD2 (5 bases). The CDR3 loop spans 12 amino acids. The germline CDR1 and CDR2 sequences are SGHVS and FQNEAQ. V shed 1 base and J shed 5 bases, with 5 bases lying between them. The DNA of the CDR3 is TGTGCCAGCAGCTTAGGGGAGGAGACCCAGTACTTC. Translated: CASSLGEETQYF. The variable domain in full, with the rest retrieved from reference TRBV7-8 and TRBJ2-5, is GAGVSQSPRYKVAKRGQDVALRCDPISGHVSLFWYQQALGQGPEFLTYFQNEAQLDKSGLPSDRFFAERPEGSVSTLKIQRTQQEDSAVYLCASSLGEETQYFGPGTRLLVL.

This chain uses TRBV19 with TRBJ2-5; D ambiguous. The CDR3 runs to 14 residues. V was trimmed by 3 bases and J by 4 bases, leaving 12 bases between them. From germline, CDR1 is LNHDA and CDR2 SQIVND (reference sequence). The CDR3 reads CASSIRAGGETQYF. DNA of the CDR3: TGTGCCAGTAGTATTAGGGCAGGTGGAGAGACCCAGTACTTC.

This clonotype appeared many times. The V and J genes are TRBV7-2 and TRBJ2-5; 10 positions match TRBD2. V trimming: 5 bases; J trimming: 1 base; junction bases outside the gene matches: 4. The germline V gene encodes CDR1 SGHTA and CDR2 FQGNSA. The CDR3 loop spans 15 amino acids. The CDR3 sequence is CASSQSGGVQETQYF. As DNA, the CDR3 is TGTGCCAGCAGCCAGAGCGGGGGGGTCCAAGAGACCCAGTACTTC.

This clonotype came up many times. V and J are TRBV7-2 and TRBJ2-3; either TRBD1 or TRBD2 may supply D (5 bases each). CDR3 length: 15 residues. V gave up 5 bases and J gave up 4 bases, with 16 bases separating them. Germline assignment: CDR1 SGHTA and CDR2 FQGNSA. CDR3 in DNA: TGTGCCAGCAGCCAGGGACCGAGGAGTCCAGATACGCAGTATTTT. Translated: CASSQGPRSPDTQYF. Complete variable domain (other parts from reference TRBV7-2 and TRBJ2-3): GAGVSQSPSNKVTEKGKDVELRCDPISGHTALYWYRQSLGQGLEFLIYFQGNSAPDKSGLPSDRFSAERTGGSVSTLTIQRTQQEDSAVYLCASSQGPRSPDTQYFGPGTRLTVL.

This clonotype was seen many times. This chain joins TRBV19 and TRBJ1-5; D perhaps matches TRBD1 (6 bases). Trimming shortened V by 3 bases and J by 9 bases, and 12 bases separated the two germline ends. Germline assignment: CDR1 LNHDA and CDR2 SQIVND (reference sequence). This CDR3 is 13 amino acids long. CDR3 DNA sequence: TGTGCCAGTAGTATGCAGGGGCCTTGGCCCCAGCATTTT. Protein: CASSMQGPWPQHF.